Listed below are T cell receptor beta chains from one sample, sequenced in a study of T-cell memory formation after mild COVID-19. TCRdb analysed the 5' RACE reads with MiXCR anew, one entry per CDR3 protein. Counted here are roughly 480,000 distinct CDR3 sequences, 20% to 30% occurring once; the ten biggest clones make up 9.5% to 15%. Source material: PBMCs or a T cell subset sorted from them (not recorded which). These receptors were collected from an adult woman who had mild COVID-19 (a few samples of this study predate the infection). Cell type and time point are not known. Each CDR3 is given with its conserved first and last residue. The D gene is left open where the match is weak. A clone size is listed for some rows: how often the clone was seen (once, few, many), or a class if it is expanded.

V,J,size,D,CDR3,DNA
TRBV25-1,TRBJ1-2,NA,NA,CASSRRLNYGYTF,TGTGCCAGCAGTCGCAGGCTCAACTATGGCTACACCTTC
TRBV15,TRBJ2-1,few,NA,CATSRADTRAYNEQFF,TGTGCCACCAGCAGGGCGGACACTAGGGCCTACAATGAGCAGTTCTTC
TRBV5-1,TRBJ1-2,NA,TRBD1,CASSLAAGGGGYTF,TGCGCCAGCAGCTTGGCAGCAGGGGGAGGTGGCTACACCTTC
TRBV20-1,TRBJ1-2,few,TRBD1,CSARDSDRGWDGYTF,TGCAGTGCTAGAGATTCCGACAGGGGTTGGGATGGCTACACCTTC
TRBV5-1,TRBJ2-1,NA,TRBD2,CASSGGTNDYNEQFF,TGCGCCAGCAGCGGCGGGACTAACGACTACAATGAGCAGTTCTTC
TRBV19,TRBJ2-1,NA,NA,CASSVGTLLTQFF,TGTGCCAGTAGTGTCGGGACACTACTTACGCAGTTCTTC
TRBV20-1,TRBJ1-1,few,NA,CSAREGTVTEAFF,TGCAGTGCTAGAGAAGGGACGGTTACTGAAGCTTTCTTT
TRBV20-1,TRBJ2-1,NA,TRBD2,CSLLTSGGAGRSYNEQFF,TGCAGTCTACTGACTAGCGGGGGGGCTGGTAGGTCTTACAATGAGCAGTTCTTC
TRBV6-5,TRBJ2-3,NA,NA,CATRGAGWTNTQYF,TGTGCCACCCGAGGGGCAGGGTGGACAAATACGCAGTATTTT
TRBV2,TRBJ2-5,NA,TRBD2,CASSSASGRVPETQYF,TGTGCCAGCAGCAGTGCCAGCGGGAGGGTTCCGGAGACCCAGTACTTC
TRBV6-2/TRBV6-3,TRBJ1-5,NA,TRBD1,CATSGQLYQPQHF,TGTGCCACCTCGGGACAGCTCTATCAGCCCCAGCATTTT
TRBV30,TRBJ2-6,NA,NA,CAWRQASGANVLTF,TGTGCCTGGAGGCAAGCCTCTGGGGCCAACGTCCTGACTTTC
TRBV7-2,TRBJ2-7,few,TRBD1,CASSRTGYNEQYF,TGTGCCAGCAGCCGGACAGGTTACAACGAGCAGTACTTC
TRBV29-1,TRBJ1-2,NA,TRBD1,CSVFPGDTGGSNYGYTF,TGCAGCGTGTTTCCCGGGGATACAGGGGGCTCTAACTATGGCTACACCTTC
TRBV5-1,TRBJ1-2,NA,NA,CASSVEGTGYGYTF,TGCGCCAGCAGCGTGGAGGGGACGGGATATGGCTACACCTTC
TRBV7-9,TRBJ1-2,few,TRBD1,CASSFGQGDRGYGYTF,TGTGCCAGCAGCTTCGGACAGGGGGATAGGGGCTATGGCTACACCTTC
TRBV11-2,TRBJ2-7,NA,NA,CASSLDQLYLDEQYF,TGTGCCAGCAGCTTAGATCAGCTCTACTTAGACGAGCAGTACTTC
TRBV7-9,TRBJ1-1,NA,NA,CASSLVIQNEAFF,TGTGCCAGCAGCTTAGTAATACAGAATGAAGCTTTCTTT
TRBV7-6,TRBJ2-5,few,NA,CASSLEFFQETQYF,TGTGCCAGCAGCTTAGAGTTCTTCCAAGAGACCCAGTACTTC
TRBV7-2,TRBJ1-2,NA,NA,CASSYDSYYGYTF,TGTGCCAGCAGTTATGACAGTTACTATGGCTACACCTTC
TRBV9,TRBJ2-2,NA,TRBD1,CASSLRQGAFGELFF,TGTGCCAGCAGCTTACGACAGGGGGCTTTCGGGGAGCTGTTTTTT
TRBV29-1,TRBJ1-1,NA,NA,CSVGGRLNTEAFF,TGCAGCGTGGGGGGACGGTTGAACACTGAAGCTTTCTTT
TRBV5-5,TRBJ1-2,NA,NA,CASSPGWDSNYGYTF,TGTGCCAGCAGCCCAGGTTGGGACTCAAACTATGGCTACACCTTC
TRBV27,TRBJ2-2,NA,NA,CASATHGGTGELFF,TGTGCCAGCGCCACACACGGAGGGACCGGGGAGCTGTTTTTT
TRBV30,TRBJ1-1,NA,TRBD1,CAWDKQGMNTEAFF,TGTGCCTGGGATAAACAGGGGATGAACACTGAAGCTTTCTTT
TRBV7-6,TRBJ1-3,NA,TRBD1,CASSSAGTASGNTIYF,TGTGCCAGCAGCTCCGCCGGGACAGCCTCTGGAAACACCATATATTTT
TRBV6-2/TRBV6-3,TRBJ2-5,many,NA,CASSSRGGDVSETQYF,TGTGCCAGCAGTTCTAGGGGCGGGGATGTCTCGGAGACCCAGTACTTC
TRBV6-5,TRBJ1-6,NA,NA,CASSYSGRSSYNSPLHF,TGTGCCAGCAGTTACTCAGGCAGGAGCTCCTATAATTCACCCCTCCACTTT
TRBV30,TRBJ1-1,NA,NA,CALEGMNTEAFF,TGTGCCTTAGAGGGAATGAACACTGAAGCTTTCTTT
TRBV20-1,TRBJ2-1,NA,NA,CSARKGSEQFF,TGCAGTGCTAGGAAGGGGTCTGAGCAGTTCTTC
TRBV5-1,TRBJ1-5,NA,NA,CASRGGVNQPQHF,TGCGCCAGCAGGGGTGGGGTCAATCAGCCCCAGCATTTT
TRBV4-1,TRBJ1-2,NA,NA,CASSQVGQAAGYTF,TGCGCCAGCAGCCAAGTAGGGCAGGCTGCGGGCTACACCTTC
TRBV7-2,TRBJ2-3,NA,TRBD1,CASSLTPDRVGKDTQYF,TGTGCCAGCAGCCTAACGCCCGACAGGGTCGGTAAAGATACGCAGTATTTT
TRBV4-3,TRBJ2-2,NA,NA,CASSQDVVGGNTGELFF,TGCGCCAGCAGCCAAGATGTGGTGGGGGGGAACACCGGGGAGCTGTTTTTT
TRBV5-1,TRBJ2-7,NA,NA,CASSLYGEGAYEQYF,TGCGCCAGCAGCTTGTACGGGGAAGGGGCCTACGAGCAGTACTTC
TRBV3-1,TRBJ1-6,NA,TRBD1,CASSQERTGGVYSPLHF,TGTGCCAGCAGCCAAGAAAGGACAGGGGGCGTTTATTCACCCCTCCACTTT
TRBV9,TRBJ1-2,NA,TRBD1,CASSGMTGVYTF,TGTGCCAGCAGCGGCATGACAGGGGTCTACACCTTC